The 10 T cell receptor beta chains presented below share a single source sample, sequenced in a study of cytomegalovirus exposure and HLA in healthy donors. Use of 60 Vbeta and 13 Jbeta primers characterized the PCR. TCRdb's table, derived via immunoSEQ multiplex PCR, lists solely in-frame clones and lacks some. The table records roughly 110,000 clones, 65% to 85% of them present only once. Material: PBMCs. These receptors all come from a man in his late teens or twenties in good health and CMV-seronegative.

This chain uses TRBV7-3 with TRBJ2-2, with TRBD2 as a possible D gene (6 bases). This CDR3 region has 14 residues. Germline CDR1 reads SGHTA; CDR2 reads FQGTGA. V lost 5 bases and J 6 bases, leaving 13 bases between the germline ends. The CDR3 spells CASSPRLESGELFF. The CDR3 bases are TGTGCCAGCAGCCCCCGACTAGAGTCCGGGGAGCTGTTTTTT.

The chain recombines TRBV5-1 with TRBJ1-1, with TRBD1 identical over 7 bases. Germline CDR1 and CDR2: SGHRS and YFSETQ. The CDR3 is 15 amino acids. V trimming: 4 bases; J trimming: 3 bases; junction bases outside the gene matches: 9. The CDR3 DNA follows: TGCGCCAGCAGCCTACTAACAGGGGAGTACACTGAAGCTTTCTTT. It encodes CASSLLTGEYTEAFF.

Written as DNA, the CDR3 is TGTGCCAGCAGCCATAGACAGGATAACTATGGCTACACCTTC. Translation: CASSHRQDNYGYTF. This chain links TRBV4-2 with TRBJ1-2, with D perhaps TRBD1 (6 bases). Trimming took off 3 bases at V and 1 base at J, with 9 bases between the two ends. Germline CDR1 and CDR2: LGHNA and YNFKEQ. The CDR3 sequence is 14 residues long.

The gene calls are TRBV7-2 and TRBJ1-1; tentatively, D is TRBD1 (6 bases). Germline V lookup: CDR1 SGHTA, CDR2 FQGNSA. The length of the CDR3 is 15 residues. Trimming shortened V by 6 bases and J by 1 base, and 15 bases separated the two germline ends. This CDR3 reads CASSWNRVRNTEAFF. The CDR3 nucleotides are TGTGCCAGCAGTTGGAACAGGGTAAGGAACACTGAAGCTTTCTTT.

This chain links TRBV6-1 with TRBJ1-6; 7 bases fit TRBD1. The CDR3 runs to 14 residues. CDR1 MNHNS and CDR2 SASEGT come from the germline V gene. V lost 6 bases and J lost 9; bases outside the gene matches: 8. CDR3 amino acids: CASSRQGEISPLHF. The CDR3 bases are TGTGCCAGCAGCCGACAGGGAGAGATTTCACCCCTCCACTTT.

The chain links TRBV29-1 to TRBJ2-5; TRBD1 might be the D (6 bases). CDR3 length: 13 amino acids. Trimming took 4 bases from V and 6 from J, leaving 15 bases between them. CDR1 and CDR2 (germline): SQVTM, ANQGSEA. CDR3 residues: CSVGTTGSKTQYF. The CDR3 DNA reads as TGCAGCGTTGGGACAACAGGGTCGAAGACCCAGTACTTC.

J is TRBJ2-5 and V is TRBV10-1, with TRBD1 identical over 8 bases. In germline, CDR1 is WNHNN, CDR2 SYGVQD (reference sequence). V lost 8 bases to trimming and J lost 5 bases; unmatched junction nucleotides: 7. The CDR3 is 13 residues long. CDR3 nucleotides: TGCGCCAGCGGACCCCGGGACAGGGAGACCCAGTACTTC. This codes for CASGPRDRETQYF.

The rearrangement uses TRBV7-3 and TRBJ2-7; D is possibly TRBD2 (5 bases). This CDR3 spans 14 amino acids. Trimming shortened V by 1 base and J by 6 bases, and 13 bases separated the two germline ends. The V gene's germline CDR1 is SGHTA and CDR2 FQGTGA. Written as DNA, the CDR3 is TGTGCCAGCAGCTTAATGGGGAGCGACCGCGAGCAGTACTTC. Its translation is CASSLMGSDREQYF.

The V call is TRBV7-2, the J call TRBJ1-3; D remains unclear. Between the trimmed V and J ends, which lost 5 bases and 4 bases, there was a span of 6 bases. Germline values: CDR1 SGHTA, CDR2 FQGNSA. The CDR3 has 12 residues. The CDR3 coding sequence is TGTGCCAGCAGCCCCCCAGGAAACACCATATATTTT. It encodes CASSPPGNTIYF.

This clone was detected once. CDR3 in DNA: TGCGCCAGCAGCTTGATACAGGGTGCTAACTATGGCTACACCTTC. This translates into CASSLIQGANYGYTF. The chain has TRBV5-1 and TRBJ1-2; tentatively, D is TRBD1 (6 bases). CDR3 size: 15 residues. V lost 1 base to trimming and J lost 0 bases, with 10 bases between them. Germline V gene data show CDR1 as SGHRS and CDR2 as YFSETQ.